The 2 T cell receptor beta chains below come from one sample, sequenced in a study of blood T cell repertoires in COVID-19 (dated by TCRdb to the early 2020s). The method was the immunoSEQ multiplex PCR assay. TCRdb retrieved this table from immuneACCESS and kept in-frame rearrangements only. Not all clones are present; in checked studies, unresolved V genes account for under half, and no reason is known for the remainder. The sample profile shows under 250,000 clones; about four fifths of them were found once. Together, the top ten hold roughly 7.8% of the sample. The sample consisted of peripheral blood. The receptors stem from a man between 35 and 55 years old with active or convalescent COVID-19.

The genes are TRBV30 and TRBJ1-2, with TRBD1 identical over 7 bases. There are 14 residues in the CDR3. With V trimmed by 8 bases and J by 4 bases, 13 bases remained unmatched. CDR1 GTSNPN and CDR2 SVGIG come from the germline V gene (reference sequence). This CDR3 is CAREGQTRGYGYTF. The CDR3 DNA sequence: TGTGCCCGCGAGGGACAGACGAGGGGCTATGGCTACACCTTC.

This clone was recorded once. The genes are TRBV19 and TRBJ1-2, with TRBD1 identical over 10 bases. Per the germline V gene, CDR1 is LNHDA and CDR2 is SQIVND (reference sequence). V shed 9 bases and J 3 bases; nucleotides not matched to a gene: 10. The CDR3 runs 15 residues. DNA of the CDR3: TGTGCCAGCGCCCCGAGACAGGGGGCCGACTATGGCTACACCTTC. Translating gives CASAPRQGADYGYTF. Looking up the rest from reference TRBV19 and TRBJ1-2 gives the full variable domain: DGGITQSPKYLFRKEGQNVTLSCEQNLNHDAMYWYRQDPGQGLRLIYYSQIVNDFQKGDIAEGYSVSREKKESFPLTVTSAQKNPTAFYLCASAPRQGADYGYTFGSGTRLTVV.